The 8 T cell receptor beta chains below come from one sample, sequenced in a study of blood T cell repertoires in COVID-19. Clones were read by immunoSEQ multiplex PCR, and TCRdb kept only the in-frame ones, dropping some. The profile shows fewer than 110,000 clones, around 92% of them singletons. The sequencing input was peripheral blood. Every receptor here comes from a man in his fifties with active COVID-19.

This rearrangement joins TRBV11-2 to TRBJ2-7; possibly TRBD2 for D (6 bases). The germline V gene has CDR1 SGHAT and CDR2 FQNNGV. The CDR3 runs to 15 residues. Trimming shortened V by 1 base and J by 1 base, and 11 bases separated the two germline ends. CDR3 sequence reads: CASSLVGGKSYEQYF. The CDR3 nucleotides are TGTGCCAGCAGCTTAGTTGGCGGGAAGTCCTACGAGCAGTACTTC.

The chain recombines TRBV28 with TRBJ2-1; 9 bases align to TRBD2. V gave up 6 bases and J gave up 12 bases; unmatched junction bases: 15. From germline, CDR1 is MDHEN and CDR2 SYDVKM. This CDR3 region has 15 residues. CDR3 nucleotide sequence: TGTGCCAGCAGCTCAATAGCGGGAGCCGAAACTGGGCAGTTCTTC. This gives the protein CASSSIAGAETGQFF. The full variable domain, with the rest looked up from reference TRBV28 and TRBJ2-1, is DVKVTQSSRYLVKRTGEKVFLECVQDMDHENMFWYRQDPGLGLRLIYFSYDVKMKEKGDIPEGYSVSREKKERFSLILESASTNQTSMYLCASSSIAGAETGQFFGPGTRLTVL.

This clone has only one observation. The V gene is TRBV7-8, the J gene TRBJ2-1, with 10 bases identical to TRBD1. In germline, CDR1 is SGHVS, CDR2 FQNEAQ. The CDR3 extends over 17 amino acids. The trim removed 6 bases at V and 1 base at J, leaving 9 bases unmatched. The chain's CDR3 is CASRSWEGQGSYNEQFF. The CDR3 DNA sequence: TGTGCCAGCAGATCGTGGGAGGGACAGGGGTCCTACAATGAGCAGTTCTTC.

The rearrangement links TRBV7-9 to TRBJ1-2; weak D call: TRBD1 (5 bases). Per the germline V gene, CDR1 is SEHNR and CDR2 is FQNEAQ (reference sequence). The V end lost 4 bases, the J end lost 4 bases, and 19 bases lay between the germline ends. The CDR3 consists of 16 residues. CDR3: CASSYADSEMSYGYTF. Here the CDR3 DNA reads TGTGCCAGCAGCTACGCCGACAGTGAAATGTCCTATGGCTACACCTTC.

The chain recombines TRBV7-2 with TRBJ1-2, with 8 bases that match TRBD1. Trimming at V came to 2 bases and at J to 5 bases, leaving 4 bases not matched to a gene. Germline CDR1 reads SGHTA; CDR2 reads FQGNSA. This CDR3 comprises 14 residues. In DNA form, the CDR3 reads TGTGCCAGCAGCTTATCAGGGGGCGCGTATGGCTACACCTTC. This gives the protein CASSLSGGAYGYTF.

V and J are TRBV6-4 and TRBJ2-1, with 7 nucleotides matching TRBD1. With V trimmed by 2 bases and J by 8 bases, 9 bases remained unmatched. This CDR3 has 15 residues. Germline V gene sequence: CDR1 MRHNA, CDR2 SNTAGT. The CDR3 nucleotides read TGTGCCAGCAGTGACGTCGCAGGGGGTAGGGATGAGCAGTTCTTC. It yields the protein CASSDVAGGRDEQFF.

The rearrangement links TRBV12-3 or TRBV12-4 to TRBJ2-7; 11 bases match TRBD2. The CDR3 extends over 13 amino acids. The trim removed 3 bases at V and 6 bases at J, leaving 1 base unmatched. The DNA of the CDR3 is TGTGCCAGCAGTTTGACTAGCGGGATCGAGCAGTACTTC. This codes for CASSLTSGIEQYF.

The CDR3 loop reads CASVGEGGYQPQHF. CDR3 sequence (DNA): TGTGCCAGCGTCGGCGAGGGTGGGTATCAGCCCCAGCATTTT. This rearrangement joins TRBV28 to TRBJ1-5; D is ambiguous. The germline gives CDR1 MDHEN, CDR2 SYDVKM. V lost 8 bases and J lost 5, with 16 bases in between. The CDR3 extends over 14 amino acids.